This T cell receptor (beta chain) was recorded in a study of cytomegalovirus exposure and HLA in healthy donors. Study results and limitations: Reported performance of the classifier showed diagnosis of cytomegalovirus status with high specificity and sensitivity.

Of note for this clone: Its target is unknown.

The PCR used 60 Vbeta and 13 Jbeta primers. Using immunoSEQ multiplex PCR, the repertoire was profiled, and TCRdb retains in-frame clones only, with some absent. The sample holds roughly 100,000 clones, around 71% seen once. The germline gives CDR1 SNHLY, CDR2 FYNNEI. V was shortened by 6 bases and J by 10 bases, with 10 bases between the two germline ends. The CDR3 has 12 residues. The source is a boy between 10 and 17 years old in good health and CMV-seronegative. V gene TRBV2 combines with J gene TRBJ1-6; D remains unclear. The specimen sequenced was PBMCs. CDR3 in amino acids: CASSAQESPLHF. The DNA of the CDR3 is TGTGCCAGCAGCGCTCAGGAATCACCCCTCCACTTT.